This TCR beta chain is drawn from a study of PD-1 blockade in classical Hodgkin lymphoma. Germline loops: CDR1 SEHNR, CDR2 FQNEAQ (reference sequence). The CDR3 is 16 amino acids. With 5 bases clipped from V and 9 bases from J, the junction kept 9 bases outside the gene matches. Overall study results and limits: Nothing has yet pinned down what causes the repertoire differences, possibly disease activity or prior therapy. By C4D1 there was a significant rise in CD4+ TCR diversity but not in CD8+ TCR diversity. Baseline diversity was lower in partial responders and progressors than complete responders.

With regard to this clone: The antigen is undetermined.

Time point in this sample: cycle 4 day 1 (C4D1), after 6 weeks of nivolumab. All trial patients relapsed after autologous stem cell transplantation. Assay used: immunoSEQ multiplex PCR; TCRdb lists only in-frame clones, some missing. The sample holds 90,000 to 140,000 clones, roughly nine tenths seen once. This material consisted of peripheral blood mononuclear cells (PBMCs), taken before the fourth cycle of nivolumab. This chain links TRBV7-9 with TRBJ2-1; TRBD2 matches 14 bases. This receptor was taken from a human donor with classical Hodgkin lymphoma. The CDR3 protein is CASSPQTSGREGEQFF. In DNA, the CDR3 is TGTGCCAGCAGCCCTCAGACTAGCGGGAGGGAGGGTGAGCAGTTCTTC.